This T cell receptor beta chain comes out of a study of response to subunit inactivated influenza vaccine. Study-level findings and limits: With each seasonal influenza vaccination, the authors suggested, few new T cells are recruited.

Worth noting for this clonotype: Its antigen is still unknown.

In TCRdb, the RT-PCR reads were re-called with MiXCR into one record per CDR3 protein. In the table there are about 190,000 distinct CDR3 sequences, 14% of which are singletons. The source was CD8+ T cells sorted from PBMCs, collected around 5 days after vaccination. The sequence derives from a man in his fifties or sixties who received an inactivated influenza vaccine.

In DNA form, the CDR3 reads TGTGCCAGCAGCTCGTTCTCCGATGAGCAGTTCTTC. Protein sequence: CASSSFSDEQFF. This rearrangement joins TRBV7-6 to TRBJ2-1, with D hard to call. Germline CDR1 is SGHVS and CDR2 is FNYEAQ. This CDR3 region has 12 residues. Trimming took 4 bases from V and 8 from J, leaving 9 bases between them.